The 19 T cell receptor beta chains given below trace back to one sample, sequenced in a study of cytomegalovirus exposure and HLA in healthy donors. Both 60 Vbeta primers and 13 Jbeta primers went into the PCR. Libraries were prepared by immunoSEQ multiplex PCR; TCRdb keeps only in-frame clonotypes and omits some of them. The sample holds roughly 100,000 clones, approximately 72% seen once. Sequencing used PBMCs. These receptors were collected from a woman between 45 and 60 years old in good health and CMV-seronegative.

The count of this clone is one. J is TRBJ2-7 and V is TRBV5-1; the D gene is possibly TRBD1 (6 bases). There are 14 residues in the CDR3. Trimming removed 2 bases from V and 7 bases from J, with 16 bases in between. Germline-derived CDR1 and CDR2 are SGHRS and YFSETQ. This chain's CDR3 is CASSLQGHTGEQYF. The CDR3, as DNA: TGCGCCAGCAGCTTACAGGGACACACTGGAGAGCAGTACTTC.

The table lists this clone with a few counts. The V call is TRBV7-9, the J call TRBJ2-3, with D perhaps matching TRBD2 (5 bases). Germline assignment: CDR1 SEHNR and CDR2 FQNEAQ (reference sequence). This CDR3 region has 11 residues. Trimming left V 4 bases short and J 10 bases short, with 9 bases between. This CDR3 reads CASSSTISQYF. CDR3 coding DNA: TGTGCCAGCAGCTCGACTATCTCGCAGTATTTT.

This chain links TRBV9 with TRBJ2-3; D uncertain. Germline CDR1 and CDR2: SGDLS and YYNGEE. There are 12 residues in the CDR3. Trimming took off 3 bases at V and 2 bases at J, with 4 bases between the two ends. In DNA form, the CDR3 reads TGTGCCAGCAGCGCCAACACAGATACGCAGTATTTT. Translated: CASSANTDTQYF.

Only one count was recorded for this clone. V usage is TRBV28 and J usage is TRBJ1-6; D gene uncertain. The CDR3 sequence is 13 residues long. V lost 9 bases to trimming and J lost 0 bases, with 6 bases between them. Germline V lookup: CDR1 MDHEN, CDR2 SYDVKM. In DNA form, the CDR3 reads TGTGCCAGTCTGAGCTCCTATAATTCACCCCTCCACTTT. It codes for CASLSSYNSPLHF.

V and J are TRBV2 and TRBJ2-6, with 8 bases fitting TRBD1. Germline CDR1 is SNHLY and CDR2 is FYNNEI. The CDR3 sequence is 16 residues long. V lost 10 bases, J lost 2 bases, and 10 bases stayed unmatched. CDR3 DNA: TGTGCCAACCCCGTGGACAGGGATGCTGGGGCCAACGTCCTGACTTTC. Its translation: CANPVDRDAGANVLTF.

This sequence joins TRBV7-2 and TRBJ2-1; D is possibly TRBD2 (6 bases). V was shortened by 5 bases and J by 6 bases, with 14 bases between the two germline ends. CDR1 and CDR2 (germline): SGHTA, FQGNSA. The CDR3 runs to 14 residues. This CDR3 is CASSPVEGRNEQFF. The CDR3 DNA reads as TGTGCCAGCAGCCCTGTGGAGGGGCGCAATGAGCAGTTCTTC. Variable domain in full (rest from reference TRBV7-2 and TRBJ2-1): GAGVSQSPSNKVTEKGKDVELRCDPISGHTALYWYRQSLGQGLEFLIYFQGNSAPDKSGLPSDRFSAERTGGSVSTLTIQRTQQEDSAVYLCASSPVEGRNEQFFGPGTRLTVL.

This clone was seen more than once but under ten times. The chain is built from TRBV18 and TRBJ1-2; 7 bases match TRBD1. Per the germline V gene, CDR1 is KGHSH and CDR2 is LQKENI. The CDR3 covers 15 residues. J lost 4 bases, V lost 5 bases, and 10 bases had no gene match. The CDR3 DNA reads TGTGCCAGCTCAGTAGGACAGGATCCTTTCTATGGCTACACCTTC. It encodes CASSVGQDPFYGYTF.

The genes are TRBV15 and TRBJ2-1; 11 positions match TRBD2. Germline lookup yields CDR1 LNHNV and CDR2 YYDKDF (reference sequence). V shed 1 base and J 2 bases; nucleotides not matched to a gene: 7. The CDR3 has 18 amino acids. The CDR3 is CATSRVPSGRSTYNEQFF. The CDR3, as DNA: TGTGCCACCAGCAGAGTACCTAGCGGGAGGTCCACCTACAATGAGCAGTTCTTC.

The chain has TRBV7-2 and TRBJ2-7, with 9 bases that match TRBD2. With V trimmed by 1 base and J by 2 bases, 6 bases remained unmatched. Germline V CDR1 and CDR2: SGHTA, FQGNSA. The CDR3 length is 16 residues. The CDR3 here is CASSLEASGTPYEQYF. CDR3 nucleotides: TGTGCCAGCAGCTTAGAGGCTAGCGGGACGCCCTACGAGCAGTACTTC.

The CDR3 nucleotides read TGCGCCAGCAGCCAAGATCGAGGGTTCGGGGAGCTGTTTTTT. Protein sequence: CASSQDRGFGELFF. The rearrangement links TRBV4-1 to TRBJ2-2, with D perhaps TRBD2 (5 bases). The V and J ends lost 0 bases and 7 bases respectively, with 9 bases between them. There are 14 residues in the CDR3. Germline lookup yields CDR1 MGHRA and CDR2 YSYEKL.

The CDR3 DNA sequence: TGTGCCAGCAGCTTAGGGACAGCTTATAGCAATCAGCCCCAGCATTTT. Translating it yields CASSLGTAYSNQPQHF. The gene calls are TRBV7-8 and TRBJ1-5; D is perhaps TRBD1 (6 bases). V gave up 1 base and J gave up 0 bases, with 10 bases separating them. This CDR3 spans 16 amino acids. Germline V CDR1 and CDR2: SGHVS, FQNEAQ.

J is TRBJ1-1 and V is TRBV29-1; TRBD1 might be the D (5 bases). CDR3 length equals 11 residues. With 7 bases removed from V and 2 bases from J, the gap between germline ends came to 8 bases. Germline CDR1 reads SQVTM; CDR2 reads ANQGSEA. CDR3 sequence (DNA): TGCAGCGGCCAGGGTAACACTGAAGCTTTCTTT. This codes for CSGQGNTEAFF.

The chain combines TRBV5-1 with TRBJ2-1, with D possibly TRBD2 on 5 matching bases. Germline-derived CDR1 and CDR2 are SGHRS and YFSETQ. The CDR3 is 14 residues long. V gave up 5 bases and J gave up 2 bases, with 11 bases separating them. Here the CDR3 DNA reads TGCGCCAGCAGGGCTACCGGGGCCTACAATGAGCAGTTCTTC. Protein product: CASRATGAYNEQFF.

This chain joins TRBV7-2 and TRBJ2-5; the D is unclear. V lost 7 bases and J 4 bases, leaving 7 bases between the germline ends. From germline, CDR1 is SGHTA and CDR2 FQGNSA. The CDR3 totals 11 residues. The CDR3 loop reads CASTQSETQYF. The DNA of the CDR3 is TGTGCCAGCACCCAGTCAGAGACCCAGTACTTC.

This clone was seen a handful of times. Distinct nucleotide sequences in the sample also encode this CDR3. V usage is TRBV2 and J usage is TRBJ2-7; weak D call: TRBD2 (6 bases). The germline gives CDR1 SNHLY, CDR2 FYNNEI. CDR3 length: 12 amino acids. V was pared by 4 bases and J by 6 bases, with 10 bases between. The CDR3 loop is CASSVGGVEQYF. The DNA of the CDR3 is TGTGCCAGCAGTGTTGGAGGGGTCGAGCAGTACTTC.

The CDR3 coding sequence is TGTGCCAGCAGTCCGGCCGGGACAGGGAATGAAAAACTGTTTTTT. Amino acids: CASSPAGTGNEKLFF. The chain combines TRBV28 with TRBJ1-4; 9 nucleotides match TRBD1. This CDR3 spans 15 amino acids. The junction had 6 bases not matched to a gene; V was cut back by 5 bases and J by 5 bases. Germline V gene sequence: CDR1 MDHEN, CDR2 SYDVKM.

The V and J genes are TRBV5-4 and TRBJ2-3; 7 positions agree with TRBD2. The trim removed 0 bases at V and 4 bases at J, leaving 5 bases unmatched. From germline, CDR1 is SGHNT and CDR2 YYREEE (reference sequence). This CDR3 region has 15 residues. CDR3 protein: CASSLGAGDSDTQYF. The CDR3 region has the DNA TGTGCCAGCAGCTTGGGTGCGGGAGACTCAGATACGCAGTATTTT.

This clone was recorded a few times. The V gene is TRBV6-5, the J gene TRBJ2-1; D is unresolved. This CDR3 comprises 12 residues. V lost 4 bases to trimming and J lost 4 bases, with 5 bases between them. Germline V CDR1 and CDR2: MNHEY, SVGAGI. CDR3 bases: TGTGCCAGCAGTTCCCCTTACAATGAGCAGTTCTTC. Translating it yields CASSSPYNEQFF.

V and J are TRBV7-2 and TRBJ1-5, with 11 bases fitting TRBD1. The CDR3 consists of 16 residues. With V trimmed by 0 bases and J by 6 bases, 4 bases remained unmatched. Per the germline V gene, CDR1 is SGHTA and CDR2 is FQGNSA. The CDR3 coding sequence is TGTGCCAGCAGCTTAGCTGGGACAGGGGGGGGTCAGCCCCAGCATTTT. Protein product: CASSLAGTGGGQPQHF.